One sample yielded the 28 T cell receptor beta chains listed below, sequenced in a study of T-cell memory formation after mild COVID-19. MiXCR, applied by TCRdb to the 5' RACE reads, yields one record per CDR3 protein. This table holds fewer than 250,000 distinct CDR3 sequences, 10% found once. Input material: PBMCs or a T cell subset sorted from them (not recorded which). The receptors were gathered from a young man who had mild COVID-19 (a few samples of this study predate the infection). Cell type and time point are not known.

V gene TRBV7-6 combines with J gene TRBJ2-7, with D perhaps matching TRBD1 (5 bases). V gave up 3 bases and J gave up 6 bases, with 12 bases separating them. The CDR3 runs 13 residues. CDR1 SGHVS and CDR2 FNYEAQ come from the germline V gene. The CDR3 bases are TGTGCCAGCAGCTTGGGCAGGGTCTTCGAGCAGTACTTC. This codes for CASSLGRVFEQYF.

The table lists this clonotype with many counts. This chain links TRBV14 with TRBJ2-7, with D possibly matching TRBD1 (6 bases). Trimming shortened V by 6 bases and J by 6 bases, and 15 bases separated the two germline ends. Germline CDR1 is SGHDN and CDR2 is FVKESK. The CDR3 sequence is 13 residues long. CDR3 coding DNA: TGTGCCAGCAGTACGGACGTACAGGGCGAGCAGTACGTC. It translates to CASSTDVQGEQYV.

V gene TRBV24-1 combines with J gene TRBJ2-3; 9 nucleotides agree with TRBD1. Germline CDR1 KGHDR, CDR2 SFDVKD. There are 17 residues in the CDR3. V lost 3 bases to trimming and J lost 1 base; unmatched junction nucleotides: 7. DNA of the CDR3: TGTGCCACCAGTGATCCGGGGGACAGGGAGGGCACAGATACGCAGTATTTT. Residues: CATSDPGDREGTDTQYF.

The V and J genes are TRBV7-8 and TRBJ1-1; 7 bases fit TRBD1. This CDR3 is built from 15 residues. Germline V gives CDR1 SGHVS, CDR2 FQNEAQ. With V trimmed by 5 bases and J by 0 bases, 6 bases remained unmatched. In DNA, the CDR3 is TGTGCCAGCAGCCCGTACAGGGGTATGAACACTGAAGCTTTCTTT. Its protein is CASSPYRGMNTEAFF.

This clonotype was counted a few times. The chain links TRBV6-2 or TRBV6-3 to TRBJ2-4; D gene uncertain. The CDR3 is 16 residues long. The germline V and J ends were trimmed by 2 bases and 2 bases, with 13 bases remaining between them. Germline V lookup: CDR1 MNHEY, CDR2 SVGEGT. DNA for the CDR3: TGTGCCAGCAGTTACGCCAGCCCCAGGTCCAAAAACATTCAGTACTTC. It is translated as CASSYASPRSKNIQYF.

In its sample, this clonotype ranks as medium-sized. The CDR3 DNA follows: TGTGCCAGCACTCAGGGGGGACACCTATACGAGCAGTACTTC. This encodes CASTQGGHLYEQYF. The chain links TRBV2 to TRBJ2-7; maybe TRBD1 (7 bases). V dropped 7 bases and J dropped 4 bases, with 17 bases sitting between them. Germline V lookup: CDR1 SNHLY, CDR2 FYNNEI. The CDR3 consists of 14 residues. Combining the CDR3 with reference TRBV2 and TRBJ2-7 gives the whole variable domain EPEVTQTPSHQVTQMGQEVILRCVPISNHLYFYWYRQILGQKVEFLVSFYNNEISEKSEIFDDQFSVERPDGSNFTLKIRSTKLEDSAMYFCASTQGGHLYEQYFGPGTRLTVT.

This chain links TRBV19 with TRBJ1-4; a possible D gene is TRBD1 (5 bases). V lost 10 bases, J lost 8 bases, and 23 bases lay in between. The CDR3 has 15 amino acids. The V gene's germline CDR1 is LNHDA and CDR2 SQIVND (reference sequence). CDR3: CATTLVWGLREKLFF. The CDR3 nucleotides read TGTGCCACTACGCTGGTATGGGGGTTAAGAGAAAAACTGTTTTTT. Full variable domain (remainder filled in from reference TRBV19 and TRBJ1-4): DGGITQSPKYLFRKEGQNVTLSCEQNLNHDAMYWYRQDPGQGLRLIYYSQIVNDFQKGDIAEGYSVSREKKESFPLTVTSAQKNPTAFYLCATTLVWGLREKLFFGSGTQLSVL.

This chain joins TRBV7-2 and TRBJ1-4; D unresolved. CDR1 and CDR2 from the germline V gene are SGHTA and FQGNSA. The CDR3 has 17 amino acids. V was clipped by 1 base and J by 5 bases, with 17 bases between them. The CDR3 reads CASSLVGSPVGNEKLFF. In DNA form, the CDR3 reads TGTGCCAGCAGCTTAGTGGGGAGTCCTGTAGGAAATGAAAAACTGTTTTTT.

The chain couples TRBV27 to TRBJ2-7; 7 positions match TRBD1. CDR1 and CDR2 (germline): MNHEY, SMNVEV (reference sequence). With 7 bases clipped from V and 3 bases from J, the junction kept 15 bases outside the gene matches. The CDR3 runs 16 residues. The CDR3 DNA sequence: TGTGCCAGCACCCCCCGAGGGGCAGGGGGATACTACGAGCAGTACTTC. This translates into CASTPRGAGGYYEQYF.

This clonotype came up a few times. This chain joins TRBV20-1 and TRBJ2-3; 9 bases line up with TRBD2. Germline CDR1 reads DFQATT; CDR2 reads SNEGSKA (reference sequence). There are 14 residues in the CDR3. The trim removed 3 bases at V and 5 bases at J, leaving 6 bases unmatched. CDR3 sequence (DNA): TGCAGTGCTAGCAAGGCGGGGGGGTTAGATACGCAGTATTTT. Encoded protein: CSASKAGGLDTQYF.

This clonotype was detected a few times. The chain employs TRBV5-1 and TRBJ2-7; 11 bases fit TRBD2. V shed 1 base, J shed 7 bases, and the junction held 7 bases outside the gene matches. CDR3 length: 15 residues. CDR1 and CDR2 from the germline V gene are SGHRS and YFSETQ. CDR3 in amino acids: CASSLPLAGGGEQYF. The CDR3, as DNA: TGCGCCAGCAGCTTGCCCCTAGCGGGGGGTGGTGAGCAGTACTTC. The full variable domain, its missing parts supplied by reference TRBV5-1 and TRBJ2-7, is KAGVTQTPRYLIKTRGQQVTLSCSPISGHRSVSWYQQTPGQGLQFLFEYFSETQRNKGNFPGRFSGRQFSNSRSEMNVSTLELGDSALYLCASSLPLAGGGEQYFGPGTRLTVT.

V and J are TRBV7-2 and TRBJ2-2; 10 bases fit TRBD1. The CDR3 is 17 residues long. V was pared by 6 bases and J by 7 bases, with 14 bases of the junction left unmatched. CDR1 is SGHTA, CDR2 FQGNSA, per germline. The CDR3 reads CASRRGPRQGAGGELFF. In DNA form, the CDR3 reads TGTGCCAGCAGAAGGGGCCCCAGACAGGGGGCCGGCGGGGAGCTGTTTTTT.

The chain has TRBV19 and TRBJ2-2, with TRBD2 as a possible D gene (6 bases). CDR3 length: 14 residues. Per the germline V gene, CDR1 is LNHDA and CDR2 is SQIVND (reference sequence). V shed 10 bases and J shed 2 bases, with 14 bases lying between them. The CDR3 region has the DNA TGTGCCACTTCGGGGGACTTCAACACCGGGGAGCTGTTTTTT. Translation: CATSGDFNTGELFF.

This chain links TRBV4-2 with TRBJ1-1, with D uncertain. The germline V gene encodes CDR1 LGHNA and CDR2 YNFKEQ. The V end was cut by 0 bases, the J end by 0 bases, with 8 bases between. This CDR3 region has 15 residues. DNA for the CDR3: TGTGCCAGCAGCCAAGATTTGTTACTGAACACTGAAGCTTTCTTT. Its protein is CASSQDLLLNTEAFF.

J is TRBJ2-3 and V is TRBV9; TRBD2 aligns across 7 bases. With 2 bases clipped from V and 3 bases from J, the junction kept 6 bases outside the gene matches. CDR1 is SGDLS and CDR2 is YYNGEE in the germline V gene. The CDR3 is 15 residues long. CDR3 DNA sequence: TGTGCCAGCAGCGTCTCGCCAGCGGGGACAGATACGCAGTATTTT. Residues: CASSVSPAGTDTQYF.

The chain couples TRBV3-1 to TRBJ1-6; D ambiguous. The V gene lost 0 bases and the J gene lost 7 bases, with 13 bases spanning the gap. Germline values: CDR1 LGHDT, CDR2 YNNKEL (reference sequence). The CDR3 contains 16 residues. CDR3 nucleotide sequence: TGTGCCAGCAGCCAAGAGGTGACCGCGTGGAATTCACCCCTCCACTTT. It is translated as CASSQEVTAWNSPLHF.

This clonotype was seen ten or more times. This chain links TRBV5-1 with TRBJ1-1, with D perhaps TRBD1 (5 bases). V was clipped by 7 bases and J by 4 bases, with 14 bases between them. The CDR3 sequence is 13 residues long. Germline V lookup: CDR1 SGHRS, CDR2 YFSETQ. In DNA, the CDR3 is TGCGCCAGCGCCCGCGCGGGGGGCACTGAAGCTTTCTTT. Amino acids: CASARAGGTEAFF.

DNA for the CDR3: TGTGCCACCATTGGGACAGGGGGCCTCAATCAGCCCCAGCATTTT. Amino acid sequence: CATIGTGGLNQPQHF. The rearrangement links TRBV24-1 to TRBJ1-5; 12 bases map to TRBD1. Germline CDR1 reads KGHDR; CDR2 reads SFDVKD. J gave up 3 bases and V 8 bases, and 4 bases lay outside the gene matches. The CDR3 is 15 amino acids.

The chain is built from TRBV9 and TRBJ2-6, with no clear D. The CDR3 has 15 amino acids. The V and J ends lost 0 bases and 4 bases respectively, with 8 bases between them. CDR1 and CDR2 (germline): SGDLS, YYNGEE. CDR3 residues: CASSVVGIGANVLTF. CDR3 sequence (DNA): TGTGCCAGCAGCGTAGTAGGTATAGGGGCCAACGTCCTGACTTTC.

This clonotype was detected once. The chain carries TRBV5-1 and TRBJ2-6, with D hard to call. Germline V gene sequence: CDR1 SGHRS, CDR2 YFSETQ. The CDR3 totals 14 residues. Trimming stripped 4 bases from V and 1 base from J, with 6 bases between. The CDR3 DNA is TGCGCCAGCAGCCTTGATTCTGGGGCCAACGTCCTGACTTTC. It codes for CASSLDSGANVLTF.

The chain links TRBV28 to TRBJ2-3; TRBD1 is a possible D gene (6 bases). Trimming left V 6 bases short and J 7 bases short, with 8 bases between. This CDR3 spans 11 amino acids. CDR1 and CDR2 (germline): MDHEN, SYDVKM. CDR3 in amino acids: CASRDSYTQYF. The CDR3 nucleotides read TGTGCCAGCAGGGACAGTTATACGCAGTATTTT. Full variable domain (missing parts from reference TRBV28 and TRBJ2-3): DVKVTQSSRYLVKRTGEKVFLECVQDMDHENMFWYRQDPGLGLRLIYFSYDVKMKEKGDIPEGYSVSREKKERFSLILESASTNQTSMYLCASRDSYTQYFGPGTRLTVL.

This clonotype was seen repeatedly, ten times or more. The chain employs TRBV6-2 or TRBV6-3 and TRBJ2-7; D may correspond to TRBD1 or TRBD2 (5 bases each). Germline V gives CDR1 MNHEY, CDR2 SVGEGT. CDR3 length equals 16 residues. V lost 2 bases to trimming and J lost 2 bases, with 16 bases between them. CDR3 sequence (DNA): TGTGCCAGCAGTTACGGTGGGACGGAGCTTACCTACGAGCAGTACTTC. Translated: CASSYGGTELTYEQYF.

The CDR3 region is CASGNPVEEGARYGYTF. CDR3 nucleotides: TGTGCCAGCGGAAATCCGGTGGAAGAGGGGGCGCGTTATGGCTACACCTTC. The chain links TRBV9 to TRBJ1-2; TRBD1 matches at 7 bases. Germline V gene lookup returns CDR1 SGDLS and CDR2 YYNGEE. After removal of 7 bases from V and 5 bases from J, the junction contained 20 bases not matched to a gene. This CDR3 contains 17 residues.

This clonotype showed up just a few times. The chain couples TRBV20-1 to TRBJ2-7; 8 bases match TRBD1. V lost 4 bases to trimming and J lost 6 bases; unmatched junction nucleotides: 5. This CDR3 is built from 12 residues. Germline values: CDR1 DFQATT, CDR2 SNEGSKA (reference sequence). The chain's CDR3 is CSAIGQGGEQYF. CDR3 in DNA: TGCAGTGCTATAGGACAGGGAGGCGAGCAGTACTTC.

This rearrangement joins TRBV15 to TRBJ1-5; D uncertain. Trimming took off 5 bases at V and 9 bases at J, with 11 bases between the two ends. CDR3 length: 12 residues. The V gene's germline CDR1 is LNHNV and CDR2 YYDKDF (reference sequence). The CDR3 here is CATSVRSLPQHF. The CDR3 bases are TGTGCCACCAGCGTCAGGTCCTTGCCCCAGCATTTT.

This clonotype was observed a few times. J is TRBJ1-2 and V is TRBV28; maybe TRBD1 (5 bases). In germline, CDR1 is MDHEN, CDR2 SYDVKM. V lost 7 bases to trimming and J lost 0 bases, with 12 bases between them. The CDR3 totals 14 residues. Written as DNA, the CDR3 is TGTGCCAGCACTTTCCCCAGGGCTAACTATGGCTACACCTTC. Amino acids: CASTFPRANYGYTF.

V and J are TRBV7-3 and TRBJ1-6; tentatively, D is TRBD1 (5 bases). Germline CDR1 is SGHTA and CDR2 is FQGTGA. The CDR3 length is 15 residues. Trimming removed 1 base from V and 7 bases from J, with 11 bases in between. CDR3 coding DNA: TGTGCCAGCAGCTTAATGGGGACGGGGAATTCACCCCTCCACTTT. This codes for CASSLMGTGNSPLHF.

This clonotype was seen a few times. CDR3 amino acids: CASSQTGTTGELFF. The CDR3 region has the DNA TGTGCCAGCAGCCAAACCGGAACCACCGGGGAGCTGTTTTTT. The rearrangement uses TRBV11-3 and TRBJ2-2, with D unclear. This CDR3 has 14 residues. Germline V gene lookup returns CDR1 SGHNT and CDR2 YENEEA. The V gene lost 5 bases and the J gene lost 4 bases, with 11 bases spanning the gap.